These 21 T cell receptor beta chains came from one sample sequenced in a study of shared clonotypes between healthy human individuals. Generated by immunoSEQ multiplex PCR, the TCRdb table keeps only in-frame clones and is missing some. The sample consists of roughly 1,000,000 clones, roughly 74% of them appearing once. Sequenced: memory CD4+ T cells from PBMCs. The sample's subset: CD45RA-negative fraction. The source is a man aged 18 to 30 in good health. Some clones in this sample may be carry-over from other donors' samples.

V gene TRBV4-1 combines with J gene TRBJ1-1; D remains unclear. The CDR3 is 12 residues long. V was pared by 1 base and J by 11 bases, with 11 bases between. CDR1 is MGHRA, CDR2 YSYEKL, per germline. CDR3 residues: CASSQVGFGAFF. CDR3 coding DNA: TGCGCCAGCAGCCAAGTGGGTTTCGGGGCTTTCTTT.

The rearrangement links TRBV5-4 to TRBJ2-7; D perhaps matches TRBD2 (5 bases). Germline-derived CDR1 and CDR2 are SGHNT and YYREEE (reference sequence). The germline V and J ends were trimmed by 0 bases and 2 bases, with 12 bases remaining between them. This CDR3 spans 15 amino acids. The CDR3 protein is CASSLGALGTYEQYF. CDR3 bases: TGTGCCAGCAGCTTGGGGGCCCTCGGGACCTACGAGCAGTACTTC.

As regards this clone: Other nucleotide sequences in the sample specify the same CDR3. V and J are TRBV9 and TRBJ2-5; 7 bases align to TRBD2. The germline CDR1 and CDR2 sequences are SGDLS and YYNGEE. The CDR3 has 14 residues. V shed 0 bases and J 3 bases; nucleotides not matched to a gene: 2. The CDR3 spells CASSVGGREETQYF. The CDR3 DNA is TGTGCCAGCAGCGTAGGAGGGAGGGAAGAGACCCAGTACTTC.

This clone has more than one count but fewer than ten. Other DNA sequences within the sample encode an identical CDR3. The rearrangement uses TRBV30 and TRBJ2-7; 8 bases line up with TRBD2. After removal of 2 bases from V and 7 bases from J, the junction contained 13 bases not matched to a gene. In germline, CDR1 is GTSNPN, CDR2 SVGIG (reference sequence). The CDR3 consists of 15 residues. The CDR3: CAWSRGQGLVEEQYF. CDR3 in DNA: TGTGCCTGGAGTCGAGGGCAGGGACTAGTAGAGGAGCAGTACTTC.

Comments on this clone: This may come from a read error, since a much larger clone is one base off. The sample has other DNA sequences that encode this CDR3 too. The CDR3 spells CASSGQHSQYF. CDR3 DNA sequence: TGTGCCAGCAGCGGACAGCATTCCCAGTATTTT. The rearrangement joins TRBV28 to TRBJ2-3, with D possibly matching TRBD1 (6 bases). V was shortened by 6 bases and J by 12 bases, with 13 bases between the two germline ends. Germline CDR1 MDHEN, CDR2 SYDVKM. CDR3 length: 11 amino acids. The entire variable domain, with the rest obtained from reference TRBV28 and TRBJ2-3, is as follows: DVKVTQSSRYLVKRTGEKVFLECVQDMDHENMFWYRQDPGLGLRLIYFSYDVKMKEKGDIPEGYSVSREKKERFSLILESASTNQTSMYLCASSGQHSQYFGPGTRLTVL.

A single count supports this clone. This chain links TRBV7-3 with TRBJ2-3, with D perhaps matching TRBD2 (5 bases). Germline V gene sequence: CDR1 SGHTA, CDR2 FQGTGA. The length of the CDR3 is 15 residues. Trimming cost V 1 base and J 1 base, with 9 bases left between them. The DNA of the CDR3 is TGTGCCAGCAGCTTAAGCGGGCAGCGCACAGATACGCAGTATTTT. This sequence encodes CASSLSGQRTDTQYF.

This chain connects TRBV4-1 to TRBJ2-3; a weak D match, TRBD2 (5 bases). Per germline, CDR1 MGHRA and CDR2 YSYEKL. The length of the CDR3 is 16 residues. V was trimmed by 4 bases and J by 0 bases, leaving 14 bases between them. The CDR3 here is CASSLAHGGSTDTQYF. Here the CDR3 DNA reads TGCGCCAGCAGCCTAGCCCACGGCGGGAGCACAGATACGCAGTATTTT.

This clone was detected once. The J gene is TRBJ2-3, the V gene TRBV15, with 9 nucleotides matching TRBD2. V lost 1 base, J lost 2 bases, and 16 bases stayed unmatched. This CDR3 is 20 amino acids long. Looked up from germline, CDR1 is LNHNV and CDR2 is YYDKDF (reference sequence). The CDR3 loop reads CATSRVTPSIRLADTDTQYF. CDR3 nucleotides: TGTGCCACCAGCAGAGTCACCCCGTCTATACGACTAGCGGACACAGATACGCAGTATTTT.

The chain combines TRBV7-2 with TRBJ2-7; TRBD1 matches 8 bases. The CDR3 is 14 residues long. CDR1 and CDR2 (germline): SGHTA, FQGNSA. The V gene end was trimmed by 5 bases and the J gene end by 5 bases; junction bases not matched to a gene: 8. The CDR3 region is CASSRGQGNNEQYF. Here the CDR3 DNA reads TGTGCCAGCAGCCGTGGACAGGGCAACAACGAGCAGTACTTC.

The chain is built from TRBV5-1 and TRBJ2-1; D unclear. V was shortened by 1 base and J by 0 bases, with 8 bases between the two germline ends. The CDR3 runs 15 residues. Germline V gene data show CDR1 as SGHRS and CDR2 as YFSETQ. Written as DNA, the CDR3 is TGCGCCAGCAGCTTGCGATGGGGCTCCTACAATGAGCAGTTCTTC. Translation gives CASSLRWGSYNEQFF.

The rearrangement joins TRBV6-6 to TRBJ2-5; D may be TRBD1 or TRBD2 (5 bases each). The J call could be wrong; TRBJ2-7 is a better fit for the DNA end. Germline lookup yields CDR1 MNHNY and CDR2 SVGAGI (reference sequence). The CDR3 totals 13 residues. In nucleotides, the CDR3 is TGTGCCAGCAGTTACTACTCGGGGCGCGAGCAGTACTTC. It yields the protein CASSYYSGREQYF.

This clone was seen once. The chain employs TRBV7-2 and TRBJ2-7; D is uncertain. Trimming left V 2 bases short and J 7 bases short, with 12 bases between. The CDR3 totals 13 residues. Germline V CDR1 and CDR2: SGHTA, FQGNSA. CDR3 amino acids: CASSLKNGGEQYF. Here the CDR3 DNA reads TGTGCCAGCAGCTTAAAAAATGGTGGAGAGCAGTACTTC.

The V gene is TRBV5-6, the J gene TRBJ1-3, with 11 bases fitting TRBD1. The CDR3 is 16 amino acids. Per the germline V gene, CDR1 is SGHDT and CDR2 is YYEEEE. Germline trimming cut 5 bases from V and 2 bases from J; bases unmatched to any gene: 6. CDR3 amino acids: CASSVGQGATGNTIYF. CDR3 coding DNA: TGTGCCAGCAGTGTCGGACAGGGGGCGACTGGAAACACCATATATTTT. Full variable domain (missing parts from reference TRBV5-6 and TRBJ1-3): DAGVTQSPTHLIKTRGQQVTLRCSPKSGHDTVSWYQQALGQGPQFIFQYYEEEERQRGNFPDRFSGHQFPNYSSELNVNALLLGDSALYLCASSVGQGATGNTIYFGEGSWLTVV.

The V gene is TRBV6-5, the J gene TRBJ2-7; D is ambiguous. The germline V gene has CDR1 MNHEY and CDR2 SVGAGI. V shed 0 bases and J shed 5 bases, with 8 bases lying between them. CDR3 length: 13 residues. The CDR3 DNA is TGTGCCAGCAGTTACTCGTTGGTGCACGAGCAGTACTTC. Its protein is CASSYSLVHEQYF.

This chain connects TRBV4-1 to TRBJ2-7; D is unclear. V dropped 4 bases and J dropped 6 bases, with 7 bases sitting between them. The CDR3 extends over 11 amino acids. Germline assignment: CDR1 MGHRA and CDR2 YSYEKL. The chain's CDR3 is CASSLPGEQYF. CDR3 DNA: TGCGCCAGCAGCCTCCCGGGCGAGCAGTACTTC.

The gene calls are TRBV2 and TRBJ1-4, with 7 positions matching TRBD1. Per the germline V gene, CDR1 is SNHLY and CDR2 is FYNNEI. V was pared by 4 bases and J by 6 bases, with 5 bases of the junction left unmatched. There are 14 residues in the CDR3. The CDR3 DNA sequence: TGTGCCAGCAGTGTGTCAGGGGGAGATGAAAAACTGTTTTTT. It yields the protein CASSVSGGDEKLFF.

The CDR3 nucleotides are TGTGCCAGCAGCTTAGGACAGGGAAAGAACACTGAAGCTTTCTTT. Its translation: CASSLGQGKNTEAFF. This chain connects TRBV7-9 to TRBJ1-1, with 7 positions matching TRBD1. In germline, CDR1 is SEHNR, CDR2 FQNEAQ (reference sequence). J gave up 1 base and V 1 base, and 3 bases lay outside the gene matches. This CDR3 is 15 amino acids long. Together with reference TRBV7-9 and TRBJ1-1, the CDR3 gives the full variable domain: DTGVSQNPRHKITKRGQNVTFRCDPISEHNRLYWYRQTLGQGPEFLTYFQNEAQLEKSRLLSDRFSAERPKGSFSTLEIQRTEQGDSAMYLCASSLGQGKNTEAFFGQGTRLTVV.

This chain uses TRBV19 with TRBJ1-2; 7 bases are a match to TRBD1. CDR3 length equals 15 residues. The V and J ends lost 4 bases and 5 bases, in that order; junction bases with no gene match: 10. CDR1 is LNHDA, CDR2 SQIVND, per germline (reference sequence). CDR3 amino acids: CASSTSPGQIYGYTF. For the CDR3, the DNA is TGTGCCAGTAGTACCTCGCCGGGACAGATTTATGGCTACACCTTC.

This clone was picked up one time. The chain employs TRBV10-3 and TRBJ2-1, with TRBD2 as a possible D gene (5 bases). The CDR3 spans 14 residues. V lost 6 bases and J 3 bases, leaving 12 bases between the germline ends. Germline CDR1 is ENHRY and CDR2 is SYGVKD. The CDR3 DNA is TGTGCCATCAGGATGCAAGGAGGCTACAATGAGCAGTTCTTC. This codes for CAIRMQGGYNEQFF.

This clone was counted at least ten times. The chain employs TRBV28 and TRBJ2-5; 10 bases agree with TRBD1. This CDR3 has 14 amino acids. Germline CDR1 and CDR2: MDHEN and SYDVKM. V was pared by 2 bases and J by 6 bases, with 3 bases of the junction left unmatched. CDR3 nucleotide sequence: TGTGCCAGCAGTTTACGGGACAGGGGTCAGACCCAGTACTTC. Protein product: CASSLRDRGQTQYF. Combining the CDR3 with reference TRBV28 and TRBJ2-5 gives the whole variable domain DVKVTQSSRYLVKRTGEKVFLECVQDMDHENMFWYRQDPGLGLRLIYFSYDVKMKEKGDIPEGYSVSREKKERFSLILESASTNQTSMYLCASSLRDRGQTQYFGPGTRLLVL.

This clone was found a few times. This rearrangement joins TRBV19 to TRBJ1-5; the D is unclear. This CDR3 has 15 amino acids. The germline gives CDR1 LNHDA, CDR2 SQIVND (reference sequence). V was cut by 4 bases and J by 4 bases, with 14 bases left in between. In DNA form, the CDR3 reads TGTGCCAGTAGTACAAACCCCCACGGGAATCAGCCCCAGCATTTT. Protein: CASSTNPHGNQPQHF.